A selection of T cell receptor beta chains follows, all from one sample in a study of blood T cell repertoires in COVID-19. Generated by immunoSEQ multiplex PCR, the TCRdb table keeps only in-frame clones and is missing some. This table has 250,000 to 300,000 clones, roughly 80% appearing once. Sequencing was carried out using PBMCs or T cells enriched from blood (not recorded which). These receptors were collected from a man in his forties who had been exposed to COVID-19. Each CDR3 is given with its conserved first and last residue. The D gene is left open where the match is weak. Size is stated for part of the rows, as once, few or many counts, or as a class when the clone is expanded.

TRBJ2-1 | NA | TRBV7-3 | TRBD2 | CASSSLAGGPSNEQFF | TGTGCCAGCAGCTCCTTAGCGGGAGGGCCCTCGAATGAGCAGTTCTTC
TRBJ2-3 | NA | TRBV18 | NA | CASSPPRASSTDTQYF | TGTGCCAGCTCACCACCGCGGGCCAGTAGCACAGATACGCAGTATTTT
TRBJ2-1 | NA | TRBV6-2/TRBV6-3 | NA | CASSYRTRGYNEQFF | TGTGCCAGCAGTTACCGGACTAGGGGGTACAATGAGCAGTTCTTC
TRBJ2-7 | NA | TRBV27 | NA | CASSFREVSLFQQYF | TGTGCCAGCAGTTTCCGAGAAGTTTCCCTTTTCCAGCAGTACTTC
TRBJ2-7 | NA | TRBV9 | TRBD1 | CASSLTGTAKQGYEQYF | TGTGCCAGCAGCCTAACCGGGACAGCCAAGCAGGGCTACGAGCAGTACTTC
TRBJ2-3 | NA | TRBV21-1 | NA | CASPGTARSTDTQYF | TGTGCCAGCCCAGGGACAGCCAGGAGCACAGATACGCAGTATTTT
TRBJ2-7 | NA | TRBV9 | TRBD2 | CASSERVLAGSYEQYF | TGTGCCAGCAGCGAGCGGGTTTTAGCGGGATCCTACGAGCAGTACTTC
TRBJ2-7 | NA | TRBV9 | TRBD1 | CASSVGYRGDYEQYF | TGTGCCAGCAGCGTAGGTTACAGGGGAGACTACGAGCAGTACTTC
TRBJ1-1 | NA | TRBV11-3 | NA | CASSLDLGARGPEAFF | TGTGCCAGCAGCTTAGATCTGGGAGCTCGAGGGCCTGAAGCTTTCTTT
TRBJ1-1 | once | TRBV15 | TRBD1 | CATSRDQTGMVAFF | TGTGCCACCAGCAGAGATCAGACAGGGATGGTAGCTTTCTTT
TRBJ1-1 | few | TRBV7-9 | TRBD1 | CASSLGTGDSNEAFF | TGTGCCAGCAGCCTGGGGACAGGGGACTCAAATGAAGCTTTCTTT
TRBJ1-1 | NA | TRBV24-1 | NA | CATSDSGGGEGLVFF | TGTGCCACCAGTGATTCGGGTGGAGGTGAGGGTTTGGTTTTCTTT
TRBJ2-5 | NA | TRBV9 | NA | CASSVAPGRGETQYF | TGTGCCAGCAGCGTAGCGCCGGGTCGGGGAGAGACCCAGTACTTC